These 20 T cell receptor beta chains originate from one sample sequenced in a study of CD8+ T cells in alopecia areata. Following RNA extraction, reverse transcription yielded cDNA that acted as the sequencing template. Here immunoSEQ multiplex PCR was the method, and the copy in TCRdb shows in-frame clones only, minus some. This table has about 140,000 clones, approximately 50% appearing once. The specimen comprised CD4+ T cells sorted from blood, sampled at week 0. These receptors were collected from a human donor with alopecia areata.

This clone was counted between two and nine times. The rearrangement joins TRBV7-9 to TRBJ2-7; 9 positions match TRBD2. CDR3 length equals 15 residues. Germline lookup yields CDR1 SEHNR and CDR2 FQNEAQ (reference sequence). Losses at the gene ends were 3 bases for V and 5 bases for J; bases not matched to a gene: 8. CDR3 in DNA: TGTGCCAGCAGCTTTAGCGGGAGCGGGCTCGACGAGCAGTACTTC. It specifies CASSFSGSGLDEQYF.

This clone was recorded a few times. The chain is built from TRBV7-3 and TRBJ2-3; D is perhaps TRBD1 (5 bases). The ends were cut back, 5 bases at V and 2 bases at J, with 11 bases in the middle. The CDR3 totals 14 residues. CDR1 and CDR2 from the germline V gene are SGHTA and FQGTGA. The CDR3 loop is CASSQGVNTDTQYF. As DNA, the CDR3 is TGTGCCAGCAGCCAAGGGGTGAACACAGATACGCAGTATTTT.

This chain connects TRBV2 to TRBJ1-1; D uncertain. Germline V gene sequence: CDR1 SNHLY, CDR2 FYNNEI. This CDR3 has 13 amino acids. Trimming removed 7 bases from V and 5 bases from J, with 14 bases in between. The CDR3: CASTQRRGTEAFF. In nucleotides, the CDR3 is TGTGCCAGCACCCAGCGACGAGGTACTGAAGCTTTCTTT.

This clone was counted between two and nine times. The CDR3 sequence is CASSLGFSNTGELFF. CDR3 sequence (DNA): TGTGCCAGCAGCTTAGGCTTCTCGAACACCGGGGAGCTGTTTTTT. The chain is built from TRBV7-9 and TRBJ2-2; D call uncertain. The CDR3 is 15 amino acids. The germline V gene has CDR1 SEHNR and CDR2 FQNEAQ (reference sequence). Trimming shortened V by 1 base and J by 0 bases, and 6 bases separated the two germline ends.

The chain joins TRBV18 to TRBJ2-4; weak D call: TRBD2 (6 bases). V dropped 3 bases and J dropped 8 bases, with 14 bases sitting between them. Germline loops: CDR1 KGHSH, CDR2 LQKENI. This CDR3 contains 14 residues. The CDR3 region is CASSPSSTSDIQYF. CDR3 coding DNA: TGTGCCAGCTCACCCTCCTCGACTAGTGACATTCAGTACTTC.

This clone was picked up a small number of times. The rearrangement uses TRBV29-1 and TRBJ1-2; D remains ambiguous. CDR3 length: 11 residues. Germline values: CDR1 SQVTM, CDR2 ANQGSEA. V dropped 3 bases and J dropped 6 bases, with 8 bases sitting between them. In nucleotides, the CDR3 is TGCAGCGTTGATCCGAGTCATGGCTACACCTTC. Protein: CSVDPSHGYTF.

This chain's CDR3 is CASSEIGQGALYEQYF. CDR3 DNA: TGTGCCAGCAGTGAAATCGGACAGGGGGCCCTGTACGAGCAGTACTTC. V and J are TRBV2 and TRBJ2-7, with 11 bases that match TRBD1. The CDR3 is 16 amino acids. CDR1 is SNHLY and CDR2 is FYNNEI in the germline V gene. Trimming removed 2 bases from V and 4 bases from J; junction bases left unmatched: 7. The full variable domain, with the rest looked up from reference TRBV2 and TRBJ2-7, is EPEVTQTPSHQVTQMGQEVILRCVPISNHLYFYWYRQILGQKVEFLVSFYNNEISEKSEIFDDQFSVERPDGSNFTLKIRSTKLEDSAMYFCASSEIGQGALYEQYFGPGTRLTVT.

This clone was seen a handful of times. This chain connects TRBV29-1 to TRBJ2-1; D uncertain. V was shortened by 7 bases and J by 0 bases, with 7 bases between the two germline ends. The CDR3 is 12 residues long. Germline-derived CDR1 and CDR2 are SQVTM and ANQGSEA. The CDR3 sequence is CSAQLSYNEQFF. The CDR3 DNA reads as TGCAGCGCCCAACTCTCCTACAATGAGCAGTTCTTC.

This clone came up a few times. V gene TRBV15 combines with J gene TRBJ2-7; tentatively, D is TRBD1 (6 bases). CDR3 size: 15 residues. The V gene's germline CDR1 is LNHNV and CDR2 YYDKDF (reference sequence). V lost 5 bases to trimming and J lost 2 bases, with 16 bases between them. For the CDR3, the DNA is TGTGCCACCAGCGAAGAGGGGGATTTAACCTACGAGCAGTACTTC. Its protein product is CATSEEGDLTYEQYF.

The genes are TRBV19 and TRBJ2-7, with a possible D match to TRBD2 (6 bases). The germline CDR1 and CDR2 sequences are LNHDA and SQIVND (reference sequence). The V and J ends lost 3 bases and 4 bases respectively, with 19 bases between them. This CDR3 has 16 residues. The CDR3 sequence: CASSMPGEGALYEQYF. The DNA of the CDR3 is TGTGCCAGTAGTATGCCGGGAGAAGGGGCTTTATACGAGCAGTACTTC.

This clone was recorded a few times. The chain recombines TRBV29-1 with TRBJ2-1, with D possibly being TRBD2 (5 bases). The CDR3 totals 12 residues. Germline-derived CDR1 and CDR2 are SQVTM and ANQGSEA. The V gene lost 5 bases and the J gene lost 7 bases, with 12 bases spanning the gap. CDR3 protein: CSVTTRANEQFF. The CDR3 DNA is TGCAGCGTTACCACTAGAGCAAATGAGCAGTTCTTC.

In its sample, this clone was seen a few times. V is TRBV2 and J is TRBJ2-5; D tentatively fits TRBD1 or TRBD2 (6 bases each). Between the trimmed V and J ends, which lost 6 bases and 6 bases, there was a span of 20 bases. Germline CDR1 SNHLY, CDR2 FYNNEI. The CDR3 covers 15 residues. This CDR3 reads CASRASDGGGKTQYF. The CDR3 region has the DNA TGTGCCAGCAGAGCCTCTGACGGGGGCGGAAAGACCCAGTACTTC.

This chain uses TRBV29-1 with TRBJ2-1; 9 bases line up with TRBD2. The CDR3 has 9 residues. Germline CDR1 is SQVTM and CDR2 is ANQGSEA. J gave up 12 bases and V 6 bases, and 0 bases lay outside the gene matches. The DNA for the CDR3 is TGCAGCGTAGCGGGAGGGCAGTTCTTC. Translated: CSVAGGQFF.

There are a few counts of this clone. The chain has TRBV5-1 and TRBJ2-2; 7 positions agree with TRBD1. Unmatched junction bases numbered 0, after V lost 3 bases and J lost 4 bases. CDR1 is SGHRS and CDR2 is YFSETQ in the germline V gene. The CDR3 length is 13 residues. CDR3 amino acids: CASSYRGTGELFF. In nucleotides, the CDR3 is TGCGCCAGCAGCTACAGGGGCACCGGGGAGCTGTTTTTT.

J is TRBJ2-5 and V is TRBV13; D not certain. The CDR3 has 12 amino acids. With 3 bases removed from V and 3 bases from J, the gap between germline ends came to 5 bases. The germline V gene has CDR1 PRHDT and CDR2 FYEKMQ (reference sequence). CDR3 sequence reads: CASSLLKETQYF. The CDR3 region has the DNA TGTGCCAGCAGCTTGCTAAAAGAGACCCAGTACTTC.

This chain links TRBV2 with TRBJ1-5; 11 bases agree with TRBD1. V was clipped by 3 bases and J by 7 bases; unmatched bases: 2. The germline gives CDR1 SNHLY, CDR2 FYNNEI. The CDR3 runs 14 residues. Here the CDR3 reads CASSEGQGGQPQHF. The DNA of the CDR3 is TGTGCCAGCAGTGAGGGACAGGGGGGACAGCCCCAGCATTTT.

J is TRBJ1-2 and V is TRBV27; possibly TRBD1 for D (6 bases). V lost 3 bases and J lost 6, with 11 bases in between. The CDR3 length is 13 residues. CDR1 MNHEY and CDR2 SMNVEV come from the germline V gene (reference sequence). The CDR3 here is CASSFRQGHGYTF. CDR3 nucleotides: TGTGCCAGCAGTTTCAGGCAGGGGCATGGCTACACCTTC.

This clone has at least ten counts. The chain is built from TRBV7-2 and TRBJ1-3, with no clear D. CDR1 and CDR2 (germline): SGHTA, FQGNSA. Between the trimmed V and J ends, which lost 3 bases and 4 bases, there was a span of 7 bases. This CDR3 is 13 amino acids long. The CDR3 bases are TGTGCCAGCAGCTTTTTTCAGGGAAACACCATATATTTT. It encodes CASSFFQGNTIYF.

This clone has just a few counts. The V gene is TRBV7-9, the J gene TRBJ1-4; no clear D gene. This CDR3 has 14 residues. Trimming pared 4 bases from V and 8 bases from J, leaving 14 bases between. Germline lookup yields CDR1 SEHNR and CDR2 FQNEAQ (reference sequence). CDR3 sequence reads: CASSSDGDYEKLFF. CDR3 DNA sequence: TGTGCCAGCAGCTCCGATGGGGATTACGAAAAACTGTTTTTT. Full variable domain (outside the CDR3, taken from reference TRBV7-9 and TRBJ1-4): DTGVSQNPRHKITKRGQNVTFRCDPISEHNRLYWYRQTLGQGPEFLTYFQNEAQLEKSRLLSDRFSAERPKGSFSTLEIQRTEQGDSAMYLCASSSDGDYEKLFFGSGTQLSVL.

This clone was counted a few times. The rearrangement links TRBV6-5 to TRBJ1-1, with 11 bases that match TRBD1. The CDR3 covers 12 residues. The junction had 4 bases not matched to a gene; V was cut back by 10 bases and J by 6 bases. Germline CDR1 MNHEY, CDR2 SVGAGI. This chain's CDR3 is CAIGTGGPEAFF. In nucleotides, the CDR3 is TGTGCCATCGGGACAGGGGGACCTGAAGCTTTCTTT.